This T cell receptor beta chain is drawn from a study of blood T cell repertoires in COVID-19 (dated by TCRdb to the early 2020s). Notes on the research overall: Samples from collaborators originated in the United States, Italy and Spain and spanned both the acute and convalescent phases of COVID-19. The repertoires were released in a freely available public database meant as a resource for research on the immune response to SARS-CoV-2. The prospective study material was composed of cDNA or gDNA derived from T cells, B-cell-depleted T cells, or PBMCs. Where HLA class I and class II types were available, the types were taken from metadata supplied by the sample provider, not from assay-based typing. The samples were drawn from the first 160 participants of the ongoing ImmuneRACE study and from 950 to 1,500 subjects provided by 6 global collaborators. Subjects who had been exposed to COVID-19, were actively infected with it, or had recovered from it provided the deeply sampled blood TCRbeta repertoires that made up the dataset. A de-identified subject ID, COVID-19 status, age in years and sex were almost always included in the sample metadata. The paper as a whole reports these results and caveats: The amount of clinical and demographic metadata varied by source and participant and was provided uncurated.

The immunoSEQ Assay, a bias-controlled multiplex PCR, was used to amplify TCRbeta CDR3 regions from genomic DNA. For the original study's pipeline: The number of nucleated cells in each sample was estimated by amplification of reference gene primers within the assay. Sequence reads were collapsed and filtered to measure the absolute abundance of every unique TCRbeta CDR3 rearrangement. For each sample, productive Simpson clonality was calculated by taking the square root of Simpson's diversity index across productive rearrangements. In TCRdb, the immuneACCESS table is reduced to in-frame sequences with V and J assigned. These tables do not hold every clone; where another copy was compared, an unresolved V gene accounts for under half, and the others remain unexplained. That table gives V, J and clone size, and the DNA gave D and trimming. The sample profile shows 140,000 to 150,000 clones; around nine tenths of them were found once. The leading ten clones occupy just under 3% of the sample.

This clone occurred once. Its specific antigen is unknown. Nothing much larger sits one base from this clone, and base qualities are not available. Each collaborating institution followed its own protocols to collect whole blood in K2EDTA tubes. For TCRbeta analysis, collaborator samples were shipped as frozen whole blood, as isolated PBMCs, or as DNA extracted from either sample type. The clonotype was recovered from a man in his sixties with active or convalescent COVID-19. Sequencing was performed on peripheral blood.

The CDR3 corresponds to CASSRQGGSTEAFF. The DNA is as follows: TGTGCCAGCAGCCGACAGGGGGGGAGCACTGAAGCTTTCTTT. The V and J genes are TRBV7-9 and TRBJ1-1, and TRBD1 aligns with 9 junction nucleotides. From its cysteine to its phenylalanine, the CDR3 spans 14 amino acids. The only DNA kept is the CDR3, 42 bases in frame from the first base. From the germline V gene (reference sequence), CDR1 is SEHNR and CDR2 is FQNEAQ. Relative to germline, V is missing 5 bases and J is missing 4 bases, with 5 bases of the junction outside any gene match. When the CDR3 is completed using the reference TRBV7-9 and TRBJ1-1 genes on either side, the full variable domain is DTGVSQNPRHKITKRGQNVTFRCDPISEHNRLYWYRQTLGQGPEFLTYFQNEAQLEKSRLLSDRFSAERPKGSFSTLEIQRTEQGDSAMYLCASSRQGGSTEAFFGQGTRLTVV.